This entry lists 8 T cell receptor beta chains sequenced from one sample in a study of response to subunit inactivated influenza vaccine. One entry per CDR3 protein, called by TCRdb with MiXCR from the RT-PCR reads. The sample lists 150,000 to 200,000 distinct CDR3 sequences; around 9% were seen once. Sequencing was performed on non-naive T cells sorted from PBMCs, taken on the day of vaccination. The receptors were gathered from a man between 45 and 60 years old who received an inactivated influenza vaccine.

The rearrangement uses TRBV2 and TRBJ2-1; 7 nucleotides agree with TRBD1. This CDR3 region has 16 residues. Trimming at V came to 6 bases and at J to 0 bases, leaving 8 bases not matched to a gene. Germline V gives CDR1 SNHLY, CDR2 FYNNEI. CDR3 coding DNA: TGTGCCAGCAGGTACAGGGGCTCCAGCTCCTACAATGAGCAGTTCTTC. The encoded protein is CASRYRGSSSYNEQFF.

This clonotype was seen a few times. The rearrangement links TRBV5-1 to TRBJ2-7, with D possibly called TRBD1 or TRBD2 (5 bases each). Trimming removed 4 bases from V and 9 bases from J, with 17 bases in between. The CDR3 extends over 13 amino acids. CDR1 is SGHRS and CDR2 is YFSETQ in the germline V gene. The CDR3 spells CASSGTDQSGQYF. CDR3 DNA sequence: TGCGCCAGCAGCGGGACGGATCAGTCAGGGCAGTACTTC.

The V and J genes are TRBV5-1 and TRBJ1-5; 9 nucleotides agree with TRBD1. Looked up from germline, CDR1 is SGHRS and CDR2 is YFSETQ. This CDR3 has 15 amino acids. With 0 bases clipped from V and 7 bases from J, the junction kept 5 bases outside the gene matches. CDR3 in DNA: TGCGCCAGCAGCTTGGCGGGACAGGGAGGGCAGCCCCAGCATTTT. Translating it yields CASSLAGQGGQPQHF. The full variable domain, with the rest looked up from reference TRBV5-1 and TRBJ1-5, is KAGVTQTPRYLIKTRGQQVTLSCSPISGHRSVSWYQQTPGQGLQFLFEYFSETQRNKGNFPGRFSGRQFSNSRSEMNVSTLELGDSALYLCASSLAGQGGQPQHFGDGTRLSIL.

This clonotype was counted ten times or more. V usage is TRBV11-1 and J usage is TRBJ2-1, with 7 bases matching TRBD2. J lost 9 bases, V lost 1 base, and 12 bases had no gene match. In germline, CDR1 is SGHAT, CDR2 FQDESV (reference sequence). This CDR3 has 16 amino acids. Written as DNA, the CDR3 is TGTGCCAGCAGCTTAGAGGGCGGGAGAGGAGGTTTTGAGCAGTTCTTC. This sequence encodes CASSLEGGRGGFEQFF.

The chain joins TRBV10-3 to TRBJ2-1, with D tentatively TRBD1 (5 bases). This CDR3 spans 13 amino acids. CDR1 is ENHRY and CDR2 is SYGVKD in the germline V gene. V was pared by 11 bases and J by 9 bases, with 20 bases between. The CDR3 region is CAAKGLKSGEQFF. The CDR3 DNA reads TGTGCCGCCAAGGGGCTAAAGTCTGGTGAGCAGTTCTTC.

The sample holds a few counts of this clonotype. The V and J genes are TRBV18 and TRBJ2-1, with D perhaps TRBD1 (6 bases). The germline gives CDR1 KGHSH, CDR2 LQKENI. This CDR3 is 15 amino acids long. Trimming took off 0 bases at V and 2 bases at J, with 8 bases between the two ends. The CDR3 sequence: CASSPPSGAYNEQFF. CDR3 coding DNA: TGTGCCAGCTCACCACCGTCAGGGGCCTACAATGAGCAGTTCTTC.

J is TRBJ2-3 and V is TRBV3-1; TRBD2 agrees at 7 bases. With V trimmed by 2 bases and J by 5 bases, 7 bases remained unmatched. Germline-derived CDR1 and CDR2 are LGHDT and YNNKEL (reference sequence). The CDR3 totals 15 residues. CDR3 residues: CASSQLRGVRDTQYF. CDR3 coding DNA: TGTGCCAGCAGCCAACTACGGGGGGTCCGAGATACGCAGTATTTT.

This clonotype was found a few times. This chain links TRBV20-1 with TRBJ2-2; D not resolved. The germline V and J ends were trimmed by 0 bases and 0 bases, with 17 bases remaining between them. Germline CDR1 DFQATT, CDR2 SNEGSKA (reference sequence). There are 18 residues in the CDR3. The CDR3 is CSARDSSHQFANTGELFF. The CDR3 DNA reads TGCAGTGCTAGAGACAGTAGCCATCAGTTCGCGAACACCGGGGAGCTGTTTTTT.